This T cell receptor beta chain was obtained from a study of breast tumors, draining lymph nodes, adjacent tissues. V lost 3 bases and J lost 3, with 12 bases in between. CDR3 length: 15 amino acids. The V gene's germline CDR1 is SGHTA and CDR2 FQGTGA. This clonotype was picked up many times. The antigen remains unidentified. Study-level points and caveats: Data fit most tumor T cells coming from lymph node, expanding in tumor.

TCRdb re-called the multiplex PCR reads through MiXCR, storing one row per CDR3 protein. Of some 100,000 distinct CDR3 sequences in the sample, less than 25% were seen once. The lymph nodes were axillary draining lymph nodes from breast cancer patients. The chain uses TRBV7-3 and TRBJ2-1; D may match TRBD1 or TRBD2 (5 bases each). The sample comprised axillary lymph node tissue. The clonotype comes from a female donor with breast cancer. Some clones in this sample may be carry-over from other donors' samples. CDR3 residues: CASSLGDPGYNEQFF. DNA for the CDR3: TGTGCCAGCAGCTTGGGGGACCCTGGCTACAATGAGCAGTTCTTC.